The present entry profiles one TCR beta chain with its context. Its specificity is unknown. As every portion of the isolated RNA was reverse transcribed, the sequencing read expressed TCRB transcripts. TCRdb's table, derived via immunoSEQ multiplex PCR, lists solely in-frame clones and lacks some. The repertoire includes 300,000 or so clones, roughly 13% of them detected once, and 0.017% sits in the top ten. The sample comes from a study of beta chain features in type 1 diabetes. V was pared by 2 bases and J by 4 bases, with 8 bases between. The CDR3 is 13 amino acids. CDR1 and CDR2 from the germline V gene are SNHLY and FYNNEI. Findings and limits, study-wide: Patients with Type 1 diabetes showed moderately but significantly shorter TCRB CDR3s in all four CD4+ subsets. VDJ junctions sequenced from type 1 diabetes patients showed fewer insertions and more deletions.

The rearrangement links TRBV2 to TRBJ2-5; no definite D call. The sample comprised naive CD4+ T cells from blood. This clonotype was obtained from a man younger than 45 with type 1 diabetes. CDR3 bases: TGTGCCAGCAGTGAAAACCACGGAGAGACCCAGTACTTC. As protein: CASSENHGETQYF.